These 20 T cell receptor beta chains were all obtained from the same sample, sequenced in a study of cytomegalovirus exposure and HLA in healthy donors. Produced via immunoSEQ multiplex PCR; TCRdb's table is partial and in-frame only. Here the sample spans about 160,000 clones, around 88% being singletons. The material sequenced was PBMCs. These receptors came from a woman aged 18-29 years in good health and CMV-seronegative.

This clone was observed a few times. The chain combines TRBV2 with TRBJ1-1; D is uncertain. Germline CDR1 reads SNHLY; CDR2 reads FYNNEI. V lost 7 bases, J lost 7 bases, and 16 bases lay in between. The CDR3 runs 13 residues. CDR3 DNA sequence: TGTGCCAGCATCCCGAGGGAGGGAGGTGAAGCTTTCTTT. It specifies CASIPREGGEAFF. Full variable domain (rest looked up from reference TRBV2 and TRBJ1-1): EPEVTQTPSHQVTQMGQEVILRCVPISNHLYFYWYRQILGQKVEFLVSFYNNEISEKSEIFDDQFSVERPDGSNFTLKIRSTKLEDSAMYFCASIPREGGEAFFGQGTRLTVV.

V is TRBV29-1 and J is TRBJ2-5; D might be TRBD2 (5 bases). This CDR3 region has 13 residues. The ends were cut back, 0 bases at V and 3 bases at J, with 8 bases in the middle. The germline V gene encodes CDR1 SQVTM and CDR2 ANQGSEA. CDR3 sequence: CSVEEDSKETQYF. The CDR3, as DNA: TGCAGCGTTGAAGAGGACTCGAAAGAGACCCAGTACTTC. Together with reference TRBV29-1 and TRBJ2-5, the CDR3 gives the full variable domain: SAVISQKPSRDICQRGTSLTIQCQVDSQVTMMFWYRQQPGQSLTLIATANQGSEATYESGFVIDKFPISRPNLTFSTLTVSNMSPEDSSIYLCSVEEDSKETQYFGPGTRLLVL.

The J gene is TRBJ1-6, the V gene TRBV19; D unresolved. The CDR3 is made up of 12 amino acids. The ends were cut back, 4 bases at V and 14 bases at J, with 12 bases in the middle. Germline assignment: CDR1 LNHDA and CDR2 SQIVND (reference sequence). The CDR3 DNA reads TGTGCCAGTAGTACGATCGACAACTCCCTCCACTTT. It codes for CASSTIDNSLHF.

This chain links TRBV2 with TRBJ2-1; TRBD2 matches 7 bases. The CDR3 covers 15 residues. The J segment lost 8 bases and the V segment lost 5 bases, leaving 12 bases of the junction unmatched. CDR1 is SNHLY, CDR2 FYNNEI, per germline. CDR3 nucleotides: TGTGCCAGCAGTTATAAGCTAGCGGACGGGGATGAGCAGTTCTTC. Its translation: CASSYKLADGDEQFF.

V and J are TRBV4-1 and TRBJ2-7, with 7 bases aligning to TRBD2. The ends lost 4 bases at V and 0 bases at J; junction bases unmatched: 3. The CDR3 sequence is 14 residues long. Germline V gene lookup returns CDR1 MGHRA and CDR2 YSYEKL. The CDR3 reads CASSPWGGSYEQYF. The CDR3 DNA reads TGCGCCAGCAGCCCCTGGGGGGGCTCCTACGAGCAGTACTTC.

The chain couples TRBV2 to TRBJ1-4, with D tentatively TRBD1 (5 bases). Germline values: CDR1 SNHLY, CDR2 FYNNEI. Trimming cost V 5 bases and J 8 bases, with 9 bases left between them. The CDR3 loop spans 12 amino acids. CDR3 residues: CASSYQGEKLFF. The CDR3 DNA reads as TGTGCCAGCAGTTACCAGGGAGAAAAACTGTTTTTT.

V usage is TRBV9 and J usage is TRBJ2-3; D gene ambiguous. Deletions cut 0 bases from V and 1 base from J, with 6 bases between. The CDR3 is 14 amino acids. The V gene's germline CDR1 is SGDLS and CDR2 YYNGEE. CDR3: CASSVESGTDTQYF. DNA for the CDR3: TGTGCCAGCAGCGTAGAAAGCGGCACAGATACGCAGTATTTT. Drawing the rest from reference TRBV9 and TRBJ2-3, the complete variable domain is DSGVTQTPKHLITATGQRVTLRCSPRSGDLSVYWYQQSLDQGLQFLIQYYNGEERAKGNILERFSAQQFPDLHSELNLSSLELGDSALYFCASSVESGTDTQYFGPGTRLTVL.

This chain uses TRBV10-3 with TRBJ1-1; D is undetermined. V was clipped by 3 bases and J by 0 bases, with 5 bases between them. The germline CDR1 and CDR2 sequences are ENHRY and SYGVKD. The CDR3 loop spans 13 amino acids. CDR3 DNA: TGTGCCATCAGTGACAGATTGAACACTGAAGCTTTCTTT. It yields the protein CAISDRLNTEAFF.

The chain has TRBV9 and TRBJ2-7, with TRBD2 as a possible D gene (5 bases). V was cut by 0 bases and J by 3 bases, with 19 bases left in between. Germline CDR1 and CDR2: SGDLS and YYNGEE. This CDR3 has 17 amino acids. DNA for the CDR3: TGTGCCAGCAGCGTAGTGTCCGATCCGACGGGGAGCTACGAGCAGTACTTC. Translated: CASSVVSDPTGSYEQYF.

The chain is built from TRBV11-2 and TRBJ2-6; D is uncertain. Trimming shortened V by 5 bases and J by 1 base, and 3 bases separated the two germline ends. CDR3 length: 13 residues. The germline gives CDR1 SGHAT, CDR2 FQNNGV. The CDR3 sequence is CASSLSGANVLTF. CDR3 nucleotide sequence: TGTGCCAGCAGCCTTTCTGGGGCCAACGTCCTGACTTTC.

The table lists this clone with a few counts. The chain combines TRBV9 with TRBJ2-1, with 7 positions matching TRBD2. The CDR3 totals 18 residues. CDR1 and CDR2 (germline): SGDLS, YYNGEE. V shed 0 bases and J 8 bases; nucleotides not matched to a gene: 17. The CDR3 is CASSVEGLGGGGRDEQFF. Written as DNA, the CDR3 is TGTGCCAGCAGCGTAGAGGGATTGGGCGGGGGAGGTAGGGATGAGCAGTTCTTC.

This sequence joins TRBV9 and TRBJ1-1; D gene uncertain. Germline V gene data show CDR1 as SGDLS and CDR2 as YYNGEE. The CDR3 covers 13 residues. Trimming pared 1 base from V and 7 bases from J, leaving 11 bases between. The CDR3 here is CASSVSYGYEAFF. CDR3 DNA: TGTGCCAGCAGCGTATCGTACGGGTATGAAGCTTTCTTT. The variable domain in full, completed from reference TRBV9 and TRBJ1-1, reads DSGVTQTPKHLITATGQRVTLRCSPRSGDLSVYWYQQSLDQGLQFLIQYYNGEERAKGNILERFSAQQFPDLHSELNLSSLELGDSALYFCASSVSYGYEAFFGQGTRLTVV.

The chain uses TRBV30 and TRBJ2-1; TRBD2 aligns across 9 bases. There are 22 residues in the CDR3. V lost 0 bases to trimming and J lost 2 bases; unmatched junction nucleotides: 23. CDR1 is GTSNPN, CDR2 SVGIG, per germline (reference sequence). The CDR3 loop reads CAWSVNKGRRGGLDRTYNEQFF. The CDR3 DNA reads as TGTGCCTGGAGTGTAAATAAGGGCCGGCGGGGGGGCCTTGATCGGACCTACAATGAGCAGTTCTTC.

V is TRBV2 and J is TRBJ1-2; TRBD1 aligns across 9 bases. V gave up 4 bases and J gave up 4 bases; unmatched junction bases: 13. The CDR3 loop spans 17 amino acids. Germline assignment: CDR1 SNHLY and CDR2 FYNNEI. CDR3 region: CASSARKTGGLTYGYTF. CDR3 DNA sequence: TGTGCCAGCAGTGCACGAAAAACAGGGGGCTTGACCTATGGCTACACCTTC.

The chain has TRBV5-1 and TRBJ2-7; D possibly corresponds to TRBD1 (5 bases). The CDR3 sequence is 15 residues long. Trimming took off 2 bases at V and 4 bases at J, with 16 bases between the two ends. CDR1 and CDR2 (germline): SGHRS, YFSETQ. CDR3 sequence (DNA): TGCGCCAGCAGCTTCTGGACATCACCTCCTTACGAGCAGTACTTC. It translates to CASSFWTSPPYEQYF.

J is TRBJ2-3 and V is TRBV19; 7 bases fit TRBD2. Germline values: CDR1 LNHDA, CDR2 SQIVND (reference sequence). V gave up 9 bases and J gave up 5 bases; unmatched junction bases: 14. There are 15 residues in the CDR3. The CDR3 region is CASRAGGSWGDTQYF. In DNA form, the CDR3 reads TGTGCCAGCCGGGCGGGCGGGAGTTGGGGAGATACGCAGTATTTT.

The chain links TRBV19 to TRBJ2-1; 14 nucleotides match TRBD2. The CDR3 has 15 residues. V lost 10 bases and J lost 2; bases outside the gene matches: 4. CDR1 is LNHDA and CDR2 is SQIVND in the germline V gene (reference sequence). The CDR3 nucleotides read TGTGCCACCTGGACTAGCGGGGGGCCCTACAATGAGCAGTTCTTC. This encodes CATWTSGGPYNEQFF.

The chain links TRBV5-1 to TRBJ2-7; D gene ambiguous. The CDR3 sequence is 14 residues long. Germline-derived CDR1 and CDR2 are SGHRS and YFSETQ. Trimming shortened V by 0 bases and J by 1 base, and 8 bases separated the two germline ends. CDR3 DNA sequence: TGCGCCAGCAGCTTGGTGCCAGGATCCTACGAGCAGTACTTC. Its translation: CASSLVPGSYEQYF.

The V and J genes are TRBV4-3 and TRBJ2-4; 8 bases align to TRBD1. CDR3 length: 17 amino acids. The germline V gene encodes CDR1 LGHNA and CDR2 YSLEER. V was clipped by 4 bases and J by 8 bases; unmatched bases: 16. The CDR3 DNA follows: TGCGCCAGCAGCCTAAACTGGCAGGGGGCAGGTGGACACATTCAGTACTTC. Translating gives CASSLNWQGAGGHIQYF.

This chain links TRBV5-6 with TRBJ2-7; D may be TRBD1 (6 bases). The V and J ends lost 4 bases and 3 bases respectively, with 14 bases between them. CDR1 and CDR2 from the germline V gene are SGHDT and YYEEEE. This CDR3 has 14 residues. The CDR3 region is CASSQGKGGYEQYF. The CDR3, as DNA: TGTGCCAGCAGCCAGGGAAAAGGGGGCTACGAGCAGTACTTC.